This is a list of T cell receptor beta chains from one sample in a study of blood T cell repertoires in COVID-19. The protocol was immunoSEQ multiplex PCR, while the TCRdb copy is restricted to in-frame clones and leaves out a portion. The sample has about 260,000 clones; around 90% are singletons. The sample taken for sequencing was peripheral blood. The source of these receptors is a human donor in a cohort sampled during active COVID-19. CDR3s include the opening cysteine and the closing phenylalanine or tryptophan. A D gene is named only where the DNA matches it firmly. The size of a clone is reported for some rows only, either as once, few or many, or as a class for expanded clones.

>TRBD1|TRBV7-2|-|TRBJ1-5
TGTGCCAGCAGCATGACAGGGAGACTCAATCAGCCCCAGCATTTT
CASSMTGRLNQPQHF
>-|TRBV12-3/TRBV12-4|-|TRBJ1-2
TGTGCCAGCTATTCCAGGGCGACGGGTGGCTACACCTTC
CASYSRATGGYTF
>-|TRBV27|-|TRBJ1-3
TGTGCCAGCAGTTTAACCCGAACAGGGATTGGAAACACCATATATTTT
CASSLTRTGIGNTIYF
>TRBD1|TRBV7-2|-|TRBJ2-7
TGTGCCAGCAGCCTATCCAACCTCGGACAGGGAATCTACGAGCAGTACTTC
CASSLSNLGQGIYEQYF
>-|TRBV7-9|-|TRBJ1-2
TGTGCCAGCAGCTTCGGGCAGGGGAAGCCCCTCGGCTATGGCTACACCTTC
CASSFGQGKPLGYGYTF
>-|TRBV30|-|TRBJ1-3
TGTGCCTGGACTCGGAGGGCAGGGTCTGGAAACACCATATATTTT
CAWTRRAGSGNTIYF
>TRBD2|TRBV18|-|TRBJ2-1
TGTGCCAGCTCACCACCAACTAGCGGGGGTCCCAATGAGCAGTTCTTC
CASSPPTSGGPNEQFF
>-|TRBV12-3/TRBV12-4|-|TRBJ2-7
TGTGCCAGCAGCACGGGGACCTACGAGCAGTACTTC
CASSTGTYEQYF
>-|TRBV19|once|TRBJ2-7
TGTGCCAGTAGCCAGCGACAGGCGGGCTACGAGCAGTACTTC
CASSQRQAGYEQYF
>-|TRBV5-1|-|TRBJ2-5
TGCGCCAGCAGCGTCCGGGACTCTCAAGAGACCCAGTACTTC
CASSVRDSQETQYF
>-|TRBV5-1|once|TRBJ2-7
TGCGCCAGCAGCACGGGGGAATTTTTATCGTACGAGCAGTACTTC
CASSTGEFLSYEQYF
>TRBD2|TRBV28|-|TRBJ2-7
TGTGCCAGCAGTTTATTTTTTTCCGGGGGGGCGAGCTACGAGCAGTACTTC
CASSLFFSGGASYEQYF
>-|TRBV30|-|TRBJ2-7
TGTGCCTGGAGGATTGGTATCTCAGATTCCTACGAGCAGTACTTC
CAWRIGISDSYEQYF
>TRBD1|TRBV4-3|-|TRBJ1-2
TGCGCCAGCAGCCAACAATGGACAGGGAGTAACTATGGCTACACCTTC
CASSQQWTGSNYGYTF
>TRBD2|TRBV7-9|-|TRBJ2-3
TGTGCCAGCAGCTTATCCTTAGCGGGAGCCGTAGATACGCAGTATTTT
CASSLSLAGAVDTQYF
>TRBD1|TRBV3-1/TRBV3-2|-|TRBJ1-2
TGTGCCAGCAGCCCAGGGACAGCGTACTATGGCTACACCTTC
CASSPGTAYYGYTF
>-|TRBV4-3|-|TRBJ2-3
TGCGCCAGCAGCCAAGAAGGGCGGGGACCAGATACGCAGTATTTT
CASSQEGRGPDTQYF
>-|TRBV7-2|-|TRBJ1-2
TGTGCCAGCAGCCCCACGCGGAGGCGGGATGGCTACACCTTC
CASSPTRRRDGYTF
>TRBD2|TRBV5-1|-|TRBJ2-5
TGCGCCAGCAGCTTGGCTAGACTAGCGGGAGACGGGGGCCAAGAGACCCAGTACTTC
CASSLARLAGDGGQETQYF
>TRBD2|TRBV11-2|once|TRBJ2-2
TGTGCCAGCAGCTTAACTAGCGACACCGGGGAGCTGTTTTTT
CASSLTSDTGELFF
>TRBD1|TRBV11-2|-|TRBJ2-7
TGTGCCAGCAGCTTAGGTGGGACAGGGAACTACGAGCAGTACTTC
CASSLGGTGNYEQYF
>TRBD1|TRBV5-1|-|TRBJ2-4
TGCGCCAGCAGCTGGCTACCCGGGACAGGGGGCGAGGATCAGTACTTC
CASSWLPGTGGEDQYF
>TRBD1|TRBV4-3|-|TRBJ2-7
TGCGCCAGCAGCCACACGACAGGGGGAGGAAACGAGCAGTACTTC
CASSHTTGGGNEQYF
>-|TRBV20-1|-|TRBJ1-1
TGCAGTGCTAGTGACGTGAACACTGAAGCTTTCTTT
CSASDVNTEAFF
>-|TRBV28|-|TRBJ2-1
TGTGCCAGCAGTTCGTCGGGAGCGTCGTCCTACAATGAGCAGTTCTTC
CASSSSGASSYNEQFF
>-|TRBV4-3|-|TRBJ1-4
TGCGCCAGCAGCCAGGATAGGGGACATGCAACTAATGAAAAACTGTTTTTT
CASSQDRGHATNEKLFF
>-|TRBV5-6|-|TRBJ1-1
TGTGCCAGCAGCTTTTTGTCAGGCCGGAACACTGAAGCTTTCTTT
CASSFLSGRNTEAFF
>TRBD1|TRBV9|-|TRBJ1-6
TGTGCCAGCAGCTCTCCAGCCGGGACAGGGGCCTATTCACCCCTCCACTTT
CASSSPAGTGAYSPLHF
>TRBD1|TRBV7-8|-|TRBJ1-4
TGTGCCAGCAGTGTGGGACAGGGGGCATTAGAACTGTTTTTT
CASSVGQGALELFF
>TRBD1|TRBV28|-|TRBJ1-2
TGTGCCAGCAGTTTCGGGACAGGGGACTACTATGGCTACACCTTC
CASSFGTGDYYGYTF
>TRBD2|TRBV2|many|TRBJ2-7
TGTGCCAGCAGTGAAGCCGTACCTCTAGCGGGGGGGACTTACGAGCAGTACTTC
CASSEAVPLAGGTYEQYF
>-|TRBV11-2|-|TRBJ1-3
TGTGCCAGCAGTCGACCGGACAGAGGAAACACCATATATTTT
CASSRPDRGNTIYF
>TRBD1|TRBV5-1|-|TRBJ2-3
TGCGCCAGCAGCTTACAGGGGGTAGCGGATACGCAGTATTTT
CASSLQGVADTQYF
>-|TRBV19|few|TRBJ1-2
TGTGCCAGTAGTACAAACGGACACGTCTATGGCTACACCTTC
CASSTNGHVYGYTF
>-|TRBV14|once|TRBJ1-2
TGTGCCAGCAGCCAAGACAGGTATTATGGCTACACCTTC
CASSQDRYYGYTF
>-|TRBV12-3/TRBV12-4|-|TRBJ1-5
TGTGCCAGCAGCCAGGCCGAAAATCAGCCCCAGCATTTT
CASSQAENQPQHF
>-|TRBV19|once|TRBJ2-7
TGTGCCAGTAGTATAGATCTTAGTGGGGCAGAATCCTACGAGCAGTACTTC
CASSIDLSGAESYEQYF
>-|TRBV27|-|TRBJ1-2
TGTGCCAGCGGGAAGGCAACAGGGTCCCGCTATGGCTACACCTTC
CASGKATGSRYGYTF
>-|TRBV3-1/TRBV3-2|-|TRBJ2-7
TGTGCCAGCAGCCAAGAAAGCCTTTCCAGGGAACCTAACTACGAGCAGTACTTC
CASSQESLSREPNYEQYF
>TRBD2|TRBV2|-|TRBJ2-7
TGTGCCAGCATCCTAGCGGGAGTCGAGCAGTACTTC
CASILAGVEQYF
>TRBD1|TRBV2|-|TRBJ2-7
TGTGCCAGCAGCCCCGAGGGGACAGGGACCTACGAGCAGTACTTC
CASSPEGTGTYEQYF
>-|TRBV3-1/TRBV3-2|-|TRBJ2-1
TGTGCCAGCAGCCAAGAATCAGGGGGGTACAATGAGCAGTTCTTC
CASSQESGGYNEQFF